The next 31 T cell receptor beta chains were all read from a single sample in a study of cytomegalovirus exposure and HLA in healthy donors. PCR employed 60 Vbeta and 13 Jbeta primers. The assay was immunoSEQ multiplex PCR, and TCRdb's table has in-frame clones only and misses some. The table records under 200,000 clones, 84% of them present only once. Sequenced material: PBMCs. The receptors stem from a man aged 25 to 40 in good health and CMV-seronegative.

V usage is TRBV6-5 and J usage is TRBJ2-5; a possible D gene is TRBD1 (5 bases). The J call may be in error: the DNA end matches TRBJ2-7 better. This CDR3 region has 13 residues. CDR1 MNHEY and CDR2 SVGAGI come from the germline V gene. CDR3 sequence: CASSFGATYEQYF. CDR3 nucleotide sequence: TGTGCCAGCAGTTTTGGGGCGACCTACGAGCAGTACTTC.

The V and J genes are TRBV27 and TRBJ2-7; the match to TRBD2 covers 7 bases. V dropped 3 bases and J dropped 4; count of bases not matched to a gene: 3. Germline V gene sequence: CDR1 MNHEY, CDR2 SMNVEV (reference sequence). CDR3 length: 13 amino acids. The CDR3 protein is CASSLGGSYEQYF. The CDR3 coding sequence is TGTGCCAGCAGTTTGGGGGGGTCGTACGAGCAGTACTTC.

The rearrangement joins TRBV10-3 to TRBJ1-5, with TRBD1 identical over 11 bases. The CDR3 is 15 residues long. CDR1 is ENHRY, CDR2 SYGVKD, per germline. Trimming removed 2 bases from V and 7 bases from J; junction bases left unmatched: 4. The CDR3 region is CAISEGQGANQPQHF. The CDR3 DNA is TGTGCCATCAGTGAGGGACAGGGGGCGAACCAGCCCCAGCATTTT.

The gene calls are TRBV2 and TRBJ1-5, with D tentatively TRBD1 (6 bases). The CDR3 spans 13 residues. V shed 6 bases and J shed 3 bases, with 9 bases lying between them. Germline CDR1 and CDR2: SNHLY and FYNNEI. In nucleotides, the CDR3 is TGTGCCAGCAGGGGACAAAACAATCAGCCCCAGCATTTT. Amino acids: CASRGQNNQPQHF.

This sequence joins TRBV13 and TRBJ2-5; TRBD1 might be the D (6 bases). The J call may be mistaken, given a closer DNA end match to TRBJ2-7. Germline assignment: CDR1 PRHDT and CDR2 FYEKMQ (reference sequence). This CDR3 is built from 15 residues. The CDR3 nucleotides are TGTGCCAGCAGCTTAGGCCGGACAGCCCGCTACGAGCAGTACTTC. The encoded protein is CASSLGRTARYEQYF.

The gene calls are TRBV4-3 and TRBJ2-7; TRBD2 aligns across 8 bases. This CDR3 has 15 residues. Germline V CDR1 and CDR2: LGHNA, YSLEER. Germline trimming cut 3 bases from V and 2 bases from J; bases unmatched to any gene: 6. CDR3 protein: CASSQVLAGTYEQYF. CDR3 bases: TGCGCCAGCAGCCAGGTCCTAGCGGGCACCTACGAGCAGTACTTC.

The chain links TRBV30 to TRBJ2-1, with 7 bases fitting TRBD2. This CDR3 is built from 13 residues. V was clipped by 6 bases and J by 8 bases; unmatched bases: 10. The germline gives CDR1 GTSNPN, CDR2 SVGIG (reference sequence). The CDR3 loop reads CACPRGEGDEQFF. The CDR3 region has the DNA TGTGCCTGCCCACGGGGGGAGGGCGATGAGCAGTTCTTC.

The chain carries TRBV5-1 and TRBJ1-2, with 7 positions matching TRBD1. The J segment lost 4 bases and the V segment lost 0 bases, leaving 0 bases of the junction unmatched. This CDR3 is 13 amino acids long. Germline V CDR1 and CDR2: SGHRS, YFSETQ. CDR3 DNA: TGCGCCAGCAGCTTGGCAGGGGGCTATGGCTACACCTTC. It translates to CASSLAGGYGYTF.

This chain connects TRBV6-5 to TRBJ2-5; TRBD2 matches 9 bases. Germline V lookup: CDR1 MNHEY, CDR2 SVGAGI. The CDR3 covers 13 residues. V shed 5 bases, J shed 4 bases, and the junction held 2 bases outside the gene matches. The CDR3 nucleotides read TGTGCCAGCAGTGTACTAGCGGGAGAGACCCAGTACTTC. This sequence encodes CASSVLAGETQYF.

This clone was observed a few times. The chain combines TRBV7-8 with TRBJ1-1; D unresolved. The CDR3 has 15 amino acids. Trimming took 5 bases from V and 0 from J, leaving 13 bases between them. CDR1 is SGHVS and CDR2 is FQNEAQ in the germline V gene. The CDR3: CASSAHSVMNTEAFF. CDR3 coding DNA: TGTGCCAGCAGCGCACACAGTGTTATGAACACTGAAGCTTTCTTT.

The chain combines TRBV11-2 with TRBJ2-5; 8 bases map to TRBD2. V dropped 1 base and J dropped 2; count of bases not matched to a gene: 9. Germline values: CDR1 SGHAT, CDR2 FQNNGV. The CDR3 has 17 residues. The CDR3 region has the DNA TGTGCCAGCAGCTTAGGGCGGGGGGCCATCCTTCAAGAGACCCAGTACTTC. Protein: CASSLGRGAILQETQYF.

In this sample, this clone turned up a few times. The chain combines TRBV6-5 with TRBJ2-5, with TRBD2 matching over 8 bases. The CDR3 covers 14 residues. V dropped 2 bases and J dropped 4; count of bases not matched to a gene: 3. Germline CDR1 MNHEY, CDR2 SVGAGI. The DNA of the CDR3 is TGTGCCAGCAGTTACCGTGCGGGGGGAGAGACCCAGTACTTC. It translates to CASSYRAGGETQYF.

This clone was picked up a small number of times. This chain connects TRBV5-1 to TRBJ2-7; D perhaps matches TRBD1 (6 bases). This CDR3 is 16 amino acids long. Germline loops: CDR1 SGHRS, CDR2 YFSETQ. With 4 bases removed from V and 1 base from J, the gap between germline ends came to 18 bases. The CDR3 reads CASSPRGQGPSYEQYF. CDR3 sequence (DNA): TGCGCCAGCAGCCCACGAGGGCAGGGGCCTTCCTACGAGCAGTACTTC.

V gene TRBV7-2 combines with J gene TRBJ2-7; 11 bases agree with TRBD2. V gave up 5 bases and J gave up 4 bases; unmatched junction bases: 13. Looked up from germline, CDR1 is SGHTA and CDR2 is FQGNSA. The CDR3 has 17 residues. Here the CDR3 DNA reads TGTGCCAGCAGCCCCCGCGGGGCGCTAGCGGGAGGATACGAGCAGTACTTC. Its translation: CASSPRGALAGGYEQYF.

The gene calls are TRBV4-2 and TRBJ2-2; possibly TRBD1 for D (5 bases). This CDR3 is built from 17 residues. Trimming left V 1 base short and J 0 bases short, with 12 bases between. CDR1 is LGHNA and CDR2 is YNFKEQ in the germline V gene. CDR3 protein: CASSQVGVAANTGELFF. CDR3 coding DNA: TGTGCCAGCAGCCAAGTAGGGGTAGCCGCGAACACCGGGGAGCTGTTTTTT.

This sequence joins TRBV18 and TRBJ1-1; 8 nucleotides align to TRBD1. This CDR3 has 14 residues. With V trimmed by 4 bases and J by 4 bases, 5 bases remained unmatched. The germline CDR1 and CDR2 sequences are KGHSH and LQKENI. The CDR3 nucleotides read TGTGCCAGCTCACAGACAGGGGTGAGCACTGAAGCTTTCTTT. Translating gives CASSQTGVSTEAFF.

The rearrangement joins TRBV6-6 to TRBJ2-1; 7 bases are a match to TRBD2. This CDR3 is built from 15 residues. Germline CDR1 and CDR2: MNHNY and SVGAGI (reference sequence). Germline trimming cut 3 bases from V and 5 bases from J; bases unmatched to any gene: 7. CDR3 sequence reads: CASSYGSGEHNEQFF. CDR3 DNA: TGTGCCAGCAGTTATGGCAGCGGGGAACACAATGAGCAGTTCTTC.

The sample holds a few counts of this clone. The chain uses TRBV29-1 and TRBJ2-1, with D possibly being TRBD2 (6 bases). The CDR3 runs to 14 residues. V shed 4 bases and J shed 2 bases, with 12 bases lying between them. Germline V gene sequence: CDR1 SQVTM, CDR2 ANQGSEA. The CDR3 sequence is CSVGQWRAYNEQFF. CDR3 in DNA: TGCAGCGTTGGACAGTGGAGGGCCTACAATGAGCAGTTCTTC.

V is TRBV6-1 and J is TRBJ1-2; D possibly corresponds to TRBD1 (6 bases). CDR3 length equals 13 residues. CDR1 MNHNS and CDR2 SASEGT come from the germline V gene. The V gene lost 6 bases and the J gene lost 5 bases, with 13 bases spanning the gap. CDR3 in DNA: TGTGCCAGCAGCGTAGACAGGCCGTATGGCTACACCTTC. Translation gives CASSVDRPYGYTF.

This clone came up once. Other DNA sequences in the sample encode the same CDR3. V and J are TRBV6-5 and TRBJ1-2, with 9 bases aligning to TRBD1. CDR3 length equals 13 residues. Germline V lookup: CDR1 MNHEY, CDR2 SVGAGI. J lost 7 bases, V lost 6 bases, and 6 bases had no gene match. The DNA for the CDR3 is TGTGCCAGCAGCCCGGGACAGGGTTTTGGCTACACCTTC. Its protein is CASSPGQGFGYTF.

This chain connects TRBV5-4 to TRBJ2-7, with D tentatively TRBD2 (5 bases). Per germline, CDR1 SGHNT and CDR2 YYREEE (reference sequence). Trimming took off 1 base at V and 3 bases at J, with 8 bases between the two ends. The CDR3 extends over 13 amino acids. The CDR3 sequence is CASSLSGNYEQYF. The CDR3 DNA sequence: TGTGCCAGCAGCTTGTCGGGGAACTACGAGCAGTACTTC.

The chain uses TRBV6-5 and TRBJ1-2; D uncertain. Trimming stripped 9 bases from V and 7 bases from J, with 6 bases between. CDR3 size: 9 residues. CDR1 MNHEY and CDR2 SVGAGI come from the germline V gene. CDR3 sequence: CASRGGYTF. In nucleotides, the CDR3 is TGTGCCAGTCGGGGTGGCTACACCTTC.

This clone has a handful of counts. For the CDR3, the DNA is TGTGCCAGCACCGGGACTAGCGAATACGAGCAGTACTTC. It codes for CASTGTSEYEQYF. The chain has TRBV2 and TRBJ2-7; 10 bases line up with TRBD2. Germline V gene lookup returns CDR1 SNHLY and CDR2 FYNNEI. Losses at the gene ends were 7 bases for V and 4 bases for J; bases not matched to a gene: 4. This CDR3 has 13 amino acids.

This rearrangement joins TRBV27 to TRBJ2-6; 7 positions agree with TRBD2. Germline loops: CDR1 MNHEY, CDR2 SMNVEV (reference sequence). The CDR3 totals 17 residues. V was clipped by 8 bases and J by 2 bases; unmatched bases: 12. The CDR3: CASGSRGVGAGANVLTF. Written as DNA, the CDR3 is TGTGCCAGCGGATCACGGGGGGTAGGAGCTGGGGCCAACGTCCTGACTTTC.

This clone was seen only a few times. The chain recombines TRBV7-2 with TRBJ2-5, with 10 bases matching TRBD2. Germline V CDR1 and CDR2: SGHTA, FQGNSA. The CDR3 is made up of 16 amino acids. V shed 1 base, J shed 10 bases, and the junction held 12 bases outside the gene matches. CDR3 bases: TGTGCCAGCAGCTTAGACTCAGCGGGAGGGAGAGAGGTCCAGTACTTC. It yields the protein CASSLDSAGGREVQYF.

The CDR3 DNA is TGTGCCAGCAGCTCCGGACAGGGTGGATCAGATACGCAGTATTTT. It translates to CASSSGQGGSDTQYF. The J gene is TRBJ2-3, the V gene TRBV7-9; 8 positions agree with TRBD1. Germline V gives CDR1 SEHNR, CDR2 FQNEAQ (reference sequence). Losses at the gene ends were 4 bases for V and 4 bases for J; bases not matched to a gene: 7. This CDR3 contains 15 residues.

As for this clone: The identical CDR3 is also encoded by other nucleotide sequences in the sample. The chain uses TRBV28 and TRBJ1-1, with a possible D match to TRBD1 (5 bases). Trimming shortened V by 2 bases and J by 1 base, and 8 bases separated the two germline ends. This CDR3 region has 14 residues. The V gene's germline CDR1 is MDHEN and CDR2 SYDVKM. In DNA form, the CDR3 reads TGTGCCAGCAGTTTAAGGGGTGGGAACACTGAAGCTTTCTTT. It encodes CASSLRGGNTEAFF.

The chain recombines TRBV5-1 with TRBJ2-6, with 7 bases identical to TRBD1. Germline V gene sequence: CDR1 SGHRS, CDR2 YFSETQ. Unmatched junction bases numbered 7, after V lost 1 base and J lost 0 bases. The CDR3 is 18 residues long. The CDR3 sequence: CASSLFGTDPSGANVLTF. CDR3 DNA sequence: TGCGCCAGCAGCTTGTTTGGGACAGATCCCTCTGGGGCCAACGTCCTGACTTTC.

This clone appeared a few times. As DNA, the CDR3 is TGCGCCAGCAGCTTAGGGGACTCGAGCTTCTACAATGAGCAGTTCTTC. Amino acids: CASSLGDSSFYNEQFF. The chain couples TRBV5-1 to TRBJ2-1; maybe TRBD2 (6 bases). Germline loops: CDR1 SGHRS, CDR2 YFSETQ. The CDR3 is 16 amino acids. V lost 2 bases, J lost 3 bases, and 15 bases lay in between.

This clone was detected only once. CDR3 residues: CAISDLLAGVYEQYF. For the CDR3, the DNA is TGTGCCATCAGTGATCTACTAGCGGGAGTCTACGAGCAGTACTTC. This chain joins TRBV10-3 and TRBJ2-7; TRBD2 agrees at 11 bases. CDR3 length equals 15 residues. In germline, CDR1 is ENHRY, CDR2 SYGVKD. V lost 3 bases to trimming and J lost 3 bases; unmatched junction nucleotides: 4.

The rearrangement joins TRBV6-1 to TRBJ2-3; no clear D gene. CDR1 is MNHNS, CDR2 SASEGT, per germline. The ends were cut back, 4 bases at V and 4 bases at J, with 3 bases in the middle. The CDR3 sequence is 11 residues long. The CDR3 protein is CASSAADTQYF. CDR3 nucleotides: TGTGCCAGCAGTGCGGCAGATACGCAGTATTTT.